A single sample gave rise to the 18 T cell receptor beta chains below, sequenced in a study of blood T cell repertoires in COVID-19. Sequenced by immunoSEQ multiplex PCR; TCRdb stores in-frame clones only, minus some. There are about 300,000 clones in the sample; roughly 90% occur only once, and about 6.8% lies in the top ten. What was sequenced was peripheral blood. Receptor source: a woman aged 25 to 39 with COVID-19, enrolled during active disease.

This clone is a singleton in its sample. The V call is TRBV16, the J call TRBJ1-2, with unresolved D. The V end was cut by 0 bases, the J end by 3 bases, with 8 bases between. The V gene's germline CDR1 is KGHSY and CDR2 FQNENV. The CDR3 loop spans 14 amino acids. The CDR3 sequence: CASSQSTFYYGYTF. The DNA of the CDR3 is TGTGCCAGCAGCCAATCGACATTTTACTATGGCTACACCTTC.

V is TRBV5-4 and J is TRBJ1-1, with 10 bases identical to TRBD1. CDR3 size: 17 residues. Germline values: CDR1 SGHNT, CDR2 YYREEE (reference sequence). V shed 0 bases, J shed 1 base, and the junction held 6 bases outside the gene matches. CDR3 loop: CASSLAKTGGRNTEAFF. In DNA form, the CDR3 reads TGTGCCAGCAGCTTGGCAAAGACAGGGGGCAGGAACACTGAAGCTTTCTTT.

The genes are TRBV19 and TRBJ1-3; a weak D match, TRBD1 (5 bases). With 3 bases removed from V and 0 bases from J, the gap between germline ends came to 9 bases. CDR3 length: 15 amino acids. Germline CDR1 is LNHDA and CDR2 is SQIVND (reference sequence). The CDR3 sequence: CASSINRNSGNTIYF. CDR3 in DNA: TGTGCCAGTAGTATCAACAGGAACTCTGGAAACACCATATATTTT.

The gene calls are TRBV3-1 (or the pseudogene TRBV3-2) and TRBJ2-1; TRBD2 matches 8 bases. Per germline, CDR1 LGHDT and CDR2 YNNKEL (reference sequence). J lost 6 bases, V lost 0 bases, and 4 bases had no gene match. The CDR3 is 15 amino acids. CDR3 coding DNA: TGTGCCAGCAGCCAAGACGGCGGGAGGTCCAATGAGCAGTTCTTC. It encodes CASSQDGGRSNEQFF.

The gene calls are TRBV3-1 (or the pseudogene TRBV3-2) and TRBJ2-2; 9 bases align to TRBD1. The CDR3 sequence is 15 residues long. With 4 bases clipped from V and 4 bases from J, the junction kept 4 bases outside the gene matches. CDR1 and CDR2 (germline): LGHDT, YNNKEL (reference sequence). The CDR3 DNA follows: TGTGCCAGCAGCCCGAAGACAGGGGGCACCGGGGAGCTGTTTTTT. The encoded protein is CASSPKTGGTGELFF.

The gene calls are TRBV3-1 (or the pseudogene TRBV3-2) and TRBJ2-6, with TRBD1 matching over 12 bases. CDR3 length equals 19 residues. Germline assignment: CDR1 LGHDT and CDR2 YNNKEL (reference sequence). Germline trimming cut 4 bases from V and 4 bases from J; bases unmatched to any gene: 11. CDR3 region: CASSPLPGQGASGANVLTF. DNA for the CDR3: TGTGCCAGCAGCCCCTTACCGGGACAGGGGGCGAGCGGGGCCAACGTCCTGACTTTC.

This chain connects TRBV9 to TRBJ2-3, with 13 nucleotides matching TRBD2. Per germline, CDR1 SGDLS and CDR2 YYNGEE. The length of the CDR3 is 14 residues. Germline trimming cut 4 bases from V and 6 bases from J; bases unmatched to any gene: 2. CDR3 in amino acids: CASSTGLAGDTQYF. For the CDR3, the DNA is TGTGCCAGCAGCACGGGACTAGCGGGGGATACGCAGTATTTT.

The chain links TRBV3-1 (or the pseudogene TRBV3-2) to TRBJ1-1; no reliable D call. CDR3 length: 13 residues. Trimming took off 4 bases at V and 4 bases at J, with 10 bases between the two ends. The germline gives CDR1 LGHDT, CDR2 YNNKEL (reference sequence). DNA for the CDR3: TGTGCCAGCAGCCCCATGCCCGGCACTGAAGCTTTCTTT. This codes for CASSPMPGTEAFF.

The rearrangement links TRBV19 to TRBJ2-2; 10 positions agree with TRBD2. The V and J ends lost 5 bases and 6 bases, in that order; junction bases with no gene match: 6. Germline CDR1 LNHDA, CDR2 SQIVND (reference sequence). This CDR3 region has 15 residues. CDR3 nucleotides: TGTGCCAGTAGTTCTAGCGGGAGTCGATCCGGGGAGCTGTTTTTT. Encoded protein: CASSSSGSRSGELFF. Filled out from reference TRBV19 and TRBJ2-2, the complete variable domain reads DGGITQSPKYLFRKEGQNVTLSCEQNLNHDAMYWYRQDPGQGLRLIYYSQIVNDFQKGDIAEGYSVSREKKESFPLTVTSAQKNPTAFYLCASSSSGSRSGELFFGEGSRLTVL.

The CDR3 protein is CAWSVLGSPGNTIYF. In nucleotides, the CDR3 is TGTGCCTGGAGTGTCCTGGGGAGTCCTGGAAACACCATATATTTT. The chain uses TRBV30 and TRBJ1-3; D uncertain. The CDR3 length is 15 residues. The ends were cut back, 0 bases at V and 2 bases at J, with 11 bases in the middle. Germline loops: CDR1 GTSNPN, CDR2 SVGIG (reference sequence).

The rearrangement joins TRBV28 to TRBJ1-2; the match to TRBD1 covers 7 bases. The ends lost 2 bases at V and 4 bases at J; junction bases unmatched: 4. CDR1 and CDR2 (germline): MDHEN, SYDVKM. This CDR3 comprises 14 residues. The CDR3 protein is CASSLRGQGYGYTF. CDR3 coding DNA: TGTGCCAGCAGTTTAAGGGGGCAAGGCTATGGCTACACCTTC.

This clone was seen a single time. The V and J genes are TRBV24-1 and TRBJ2-2; no firm D call. CDR1 is KGHDR, CDR2 SFDVKD, per germline. CDR3 length: 16 amino acids. Trimming cost V 0 bases and J 1 base, with 8 bases left between them. The CDR3 nucleotides read TGTGCCACCAGTGATTTGCGGCAGGAGAACACCGGGGAGCTGTTTTTT. It is translated as CATSDLRQENTGELFF.

V is TRBV28 and J is TRBJ2-1; unclear D gene. V was cut by 1 base and J by 4 bases, with 8 bases left in between. The germline V gene encodes CDR1 MDHEN and CDR2 SYDVKM. The CDR3 consists of 14 residues. In DNA, the CDR3 is TGTGCCAGCAGTTTATTCAAAACTTACAATGAGCAGTTCTTC. This gives the protein CASSLFKTYNEQFF.

The chain combines TRBV7-2 with TRBJ1-5; D possibly corresponds to TRBD1 (6 bases). Trimming left V 6 bases short and J 4 bases short, with 10 bases between. The CDR3 is 13 amino acids. Germline CDR1 SGHTA, CDR2 FQGNSA. CDR3 protein: CASRTGQNQPQHF. The CDR3 bases are TGTGCCAGCAGGACAGGCCAAAATCAGCCCCAGCATTTT.

V gene TRBV7-6 combines with J gene TRBJ2-1; D is possibly TRBD1 (6 bases). Germline V lookup: CDR1 SGHVS, CDR2 FNYEAQ. There are 14 residues in the CDR3. Between the trimmed V and J ends, which lost 0 bases and 6 bases, there was a span of 9 bases. The CDR3 is CASSLAAGVNEQFF. For the CDR3, the DNA is TGTGCCAGCAGCTTAGCCGCAGGGGTCAATGAGCAGTTCTTC. Based on the CDR3 plus reference TRBV7-6 and TRBJ2-1, the full variable domain is GAGVSQSPRYKVTKRGQDVALRCDPISGHVSLYWYRQALGQGPEFLTYFNYEAQQDKSGLPNDRFSAERPEGSISTLTIQRTEQRDSAMYRCASSLAAGVNEQFFGPGTRLTVL.

The rearrangement uses TRBV24-1 and TRBJ2-7, with D maybe TRBD1 (6 bases). In germline, CDR1 is KGHDR, CDR2 SFDVKD. V was shortened by 7 bases and J by 1 base, with 16 bases between the two germline ends. CDR3 length equals 15 residues. CDR3 nucleotides: TGTGCCACCAGCCAGTCCGGGACAAGATCCTACGAGCAGTACTTC. Translated: CATSQSGTRSYEQYF.

The table lists this clone with a count of one. V and J are TRBV5-4 and TRBJ2-7, with 10 bases fitting TRBD2. CDR1 is SGHNT, CDR2 YYREEE, per germline (reference sequence). Unmatched junction bases numbered 2, after V lost 3 bases and J lost 2 bases. The CDR3 is 14 amino acids. The CDR3 is CASSSSGRAYEQYF. The CDR3 bases are TGTGCCAGCAGCTCCAGCGGGAGGGCCTACGAGCAGTACTTC.

The chain carries TRBV9 and TRBJ2-1; 11 bases are shared with TRBD1. CDR1 and CDR2 from the germline V gene are SGDLS and YYNGEE. The CDR3 totals 16 residues. Trimming cost V 1 base and J 7 bases; bases outside gene matches: 7. CDR3 loop: CASSVRGTGGFNEQFF. CDR3 bases: TGTGCCAGCAGCGTAAGGGGGACAGGGGGGTTTAATGAGCAGTTCTTC.